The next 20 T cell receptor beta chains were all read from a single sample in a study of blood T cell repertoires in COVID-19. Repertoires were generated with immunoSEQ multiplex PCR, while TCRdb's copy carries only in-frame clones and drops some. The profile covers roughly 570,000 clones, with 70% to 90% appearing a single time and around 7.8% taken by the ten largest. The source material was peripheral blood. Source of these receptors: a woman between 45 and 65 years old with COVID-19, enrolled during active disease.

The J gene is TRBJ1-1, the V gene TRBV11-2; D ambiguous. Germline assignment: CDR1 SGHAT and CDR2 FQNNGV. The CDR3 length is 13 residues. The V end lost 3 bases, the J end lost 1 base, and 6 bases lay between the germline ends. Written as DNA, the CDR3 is TGTGCCAGCAGCTTCAACACGAACACTGAAGCTTTCTTT. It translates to CASSFNTNTEAFF.

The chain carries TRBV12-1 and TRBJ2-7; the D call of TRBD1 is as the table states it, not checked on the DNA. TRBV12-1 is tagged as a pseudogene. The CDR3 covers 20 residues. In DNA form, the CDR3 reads TGTGCCAGCAGCTGGAGCTACCGGGACAGGGGGAACAGGAGCTCCTACGAGCAGTACTTC. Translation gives CASSWSYRDRGNRSSYEQYF.

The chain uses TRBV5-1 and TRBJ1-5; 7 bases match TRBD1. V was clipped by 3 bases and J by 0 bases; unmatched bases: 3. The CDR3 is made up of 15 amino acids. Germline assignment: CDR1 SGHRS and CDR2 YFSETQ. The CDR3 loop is CASSSTGNSNQPQHF. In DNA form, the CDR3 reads TGCGCCAGCAGCTCGACAGGGAATAGCAATCAGCCCCAGCATTTT.

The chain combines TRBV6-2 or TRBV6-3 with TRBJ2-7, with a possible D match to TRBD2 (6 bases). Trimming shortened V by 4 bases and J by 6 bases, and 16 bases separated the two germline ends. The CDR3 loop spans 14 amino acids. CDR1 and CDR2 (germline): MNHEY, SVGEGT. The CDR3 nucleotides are TGTGCCAGCAGTTCCCGAGGGACTGCACGCGAGCAGTACTTC. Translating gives CASSSRGTAREQYF.

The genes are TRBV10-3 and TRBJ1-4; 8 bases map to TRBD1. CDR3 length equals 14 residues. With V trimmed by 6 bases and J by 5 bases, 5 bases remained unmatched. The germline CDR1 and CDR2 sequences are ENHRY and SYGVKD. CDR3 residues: CAISTGGPNEKLFF. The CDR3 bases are TGTGCCATCAGCACAGGGGGGCCCAATGAAAAACTGTTTTTT.

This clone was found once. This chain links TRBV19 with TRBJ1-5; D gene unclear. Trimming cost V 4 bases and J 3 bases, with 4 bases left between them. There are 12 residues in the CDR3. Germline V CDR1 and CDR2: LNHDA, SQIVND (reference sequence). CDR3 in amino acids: CASSTFNQPQHF. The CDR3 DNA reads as TGTGCCAGTAGTACTTTCAATCAGCCCCAGCATTTT.

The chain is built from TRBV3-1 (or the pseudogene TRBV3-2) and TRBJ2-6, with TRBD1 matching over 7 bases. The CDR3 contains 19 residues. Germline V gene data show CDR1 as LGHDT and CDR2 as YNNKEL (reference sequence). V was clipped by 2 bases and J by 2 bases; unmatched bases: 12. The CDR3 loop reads CASSQRRGQVVTGANVLTF. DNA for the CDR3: TGTGCCAGCAGCCAAAGGCGCGGACAGGTAGTGACTGGGGCCAACGTCCTGACTTTC.

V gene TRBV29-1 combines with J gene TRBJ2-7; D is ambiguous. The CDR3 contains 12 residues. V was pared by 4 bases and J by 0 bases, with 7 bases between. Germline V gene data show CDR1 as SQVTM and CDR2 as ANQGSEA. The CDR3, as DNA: TGCAGCGTTGGCCGGGTCTCCTACGAGCAGTACTTC. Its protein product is CSVGRVSYEQYF.

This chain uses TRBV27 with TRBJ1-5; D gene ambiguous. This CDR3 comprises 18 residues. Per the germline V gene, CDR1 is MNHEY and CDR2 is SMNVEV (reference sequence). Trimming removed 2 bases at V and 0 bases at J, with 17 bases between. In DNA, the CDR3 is TGTGCCAGCAGTTTAAAGACGGAGGGCCACAATAGCAATCAGCCCCAGCATTTT. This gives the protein CASSLKTEGHNSNQPQHF.

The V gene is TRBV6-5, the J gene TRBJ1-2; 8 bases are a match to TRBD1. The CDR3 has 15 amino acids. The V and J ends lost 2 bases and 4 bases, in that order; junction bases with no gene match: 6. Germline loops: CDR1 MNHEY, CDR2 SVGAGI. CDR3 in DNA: TGTGCCAGCAGTTACGGACAGGGCTTACGCTATGGCTACACCTTC. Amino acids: CASSYGQGLRYGYTF.

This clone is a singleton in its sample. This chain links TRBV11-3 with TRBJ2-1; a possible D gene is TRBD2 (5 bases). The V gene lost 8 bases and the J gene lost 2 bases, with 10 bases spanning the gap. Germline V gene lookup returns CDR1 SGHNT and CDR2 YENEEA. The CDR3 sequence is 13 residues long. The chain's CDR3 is CASGRGPYNEQFF. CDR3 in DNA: TGTGCCAGCGGGAGAGGGCCCTACAATGAGCAGTTCTTC. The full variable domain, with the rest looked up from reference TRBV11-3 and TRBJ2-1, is EAGVVQSPRYKIIEKKQPVAFWCNPISGHNTLYWYLQNLGQGPELLIRYENEEAVDDSQLPKDRFSAERLKGVDSTLKIQPAELGDSAVYLCASGRGPYNEQFFGPGTRLTVL.

The CDR3 DNA sequence: TGTGCCAGCAGCGGACAGGGCGCAACTAATGAAAAACTGTTTTTT. Translated: CASSGQGATNEKLFF. The chain has TRBV9 and TRBJ1-4; 7 bases fit TRBD1. Germline loops: CDR1 SGDLS, CDR2 YYNGEE. Trimming took 3 bases from V and 0 from J; bases not matched to a gene: 2. The CDR3 covers 15 residues.

The CDR3 sequence: CASSPTTGEGNTEAFF. CDR3 DNA: TGTGCCAGCAGCCCTACGACAGGGGAGGGGAACACTGAAGCTTTCTTT. This chain connects TRBV7-6 to TRBJ1-1, with 8 nucleotides matching TRBD1. The CDR3 is 16 residues long. CDR1 and CDR2 (germline): SGHVS, FNYEAQ. The trim removed 5 bases at V and 1 base at J, leaving 9 bases unmatched.

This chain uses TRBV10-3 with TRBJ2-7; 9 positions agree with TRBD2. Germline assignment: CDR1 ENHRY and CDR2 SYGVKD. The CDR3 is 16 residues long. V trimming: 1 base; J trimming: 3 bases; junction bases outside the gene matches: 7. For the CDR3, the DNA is TGTGCCATCAGTGAGTTTTCTAGCGGGGCCCTCTACGAGCAGTACTTC. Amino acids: CAISEFSSGALYEQYF.

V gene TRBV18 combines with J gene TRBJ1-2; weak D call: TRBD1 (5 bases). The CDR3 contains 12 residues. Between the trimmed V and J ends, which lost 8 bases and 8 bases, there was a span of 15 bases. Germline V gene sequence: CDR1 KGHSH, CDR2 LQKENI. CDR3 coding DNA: TGTGCCAGCCGCCTGGGGCTCTGGGGCTACACCTTC. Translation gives CASRLGLWGYTF.

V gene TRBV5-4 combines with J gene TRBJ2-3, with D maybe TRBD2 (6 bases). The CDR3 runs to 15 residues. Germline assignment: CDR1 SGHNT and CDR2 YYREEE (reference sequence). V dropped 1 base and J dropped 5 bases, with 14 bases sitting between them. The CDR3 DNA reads TGTGCCAGCAGCTTGAAACGGGGACTGGAAGATACGCAGTATTTT. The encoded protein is CASSLKRGLEDTQYF.

This CDR3 reads CASRSQTNTEAFF. Here the CDR3 DNA reads TGTGCCAGTAGATCCCAGACTAACACTGAAGCTTTCTTT. The chain couples TRBV19 to TRBJ1-1; D gene unclear. Germline V CDR1 and CDR2: LNHDA, SQIVND (reference sequence). CDR3 size: 13 residues. V lost 6 bases, J lost 2 bases, and 10 bases lay in between. Filled out from reference TRBV19 and TRBJ1-1, the complete variable domain reads DGGITQSPKYLFRKEGQNVTLSCEQNLNHDAMYWYRQDPGQGLRLIYYSQIVNDFQKGDIAEGYSVSREKKESFPLTVTSAQKNPTAFYLCASRSQTNTEAFFGQGTRLTVV.

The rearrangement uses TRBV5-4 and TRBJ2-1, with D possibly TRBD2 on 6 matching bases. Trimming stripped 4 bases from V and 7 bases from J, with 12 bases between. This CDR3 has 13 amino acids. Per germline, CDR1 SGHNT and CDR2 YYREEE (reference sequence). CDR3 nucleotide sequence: TGTGCCAGCAGCGAGGGGACTGCTAATGAGCAGTTCTTC. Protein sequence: CASSEGTANEQFF.

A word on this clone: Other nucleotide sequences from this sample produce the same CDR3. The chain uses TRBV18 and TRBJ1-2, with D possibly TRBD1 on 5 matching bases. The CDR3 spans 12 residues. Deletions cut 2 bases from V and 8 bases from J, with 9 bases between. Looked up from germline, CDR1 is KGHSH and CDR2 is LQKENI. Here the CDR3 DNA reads TGTGCCAGCTCACCAGGGCAGGGCGGCTACACCTTC. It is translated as CASSPGQGGYTF.

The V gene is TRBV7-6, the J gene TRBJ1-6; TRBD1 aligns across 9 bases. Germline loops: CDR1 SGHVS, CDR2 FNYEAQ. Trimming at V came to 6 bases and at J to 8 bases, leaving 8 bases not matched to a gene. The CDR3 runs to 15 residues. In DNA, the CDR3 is TGTGCCAGCAGTACCGCCGGGACAGGGTATTCACCCCTCCACTTT. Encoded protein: CASSTAGTGYSPLHF.